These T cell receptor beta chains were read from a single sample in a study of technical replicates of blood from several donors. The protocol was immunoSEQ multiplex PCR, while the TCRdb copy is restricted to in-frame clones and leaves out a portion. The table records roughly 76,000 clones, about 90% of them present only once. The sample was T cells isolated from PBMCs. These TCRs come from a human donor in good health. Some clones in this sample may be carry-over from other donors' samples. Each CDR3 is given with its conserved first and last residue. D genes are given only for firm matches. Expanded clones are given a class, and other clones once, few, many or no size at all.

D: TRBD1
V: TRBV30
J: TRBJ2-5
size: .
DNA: TGTGCCTGGAGGACAGGGAGTGGGTACCAAGAGACCCAGTACTTC
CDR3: CAWRTGSGYQETQYF

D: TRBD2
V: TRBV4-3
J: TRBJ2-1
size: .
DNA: TGCGCCAGCAGCCGAGATACTAGCGGGTTGGATGAGCAGTTCTTC
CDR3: CASSRDTSGLDEQFF

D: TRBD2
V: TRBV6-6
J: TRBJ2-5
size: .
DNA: TGTGCCAGCAGTTCACCTCCGGGCGGGAGTTCAGAGACCCAGTACTTC
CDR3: CASSSPPGGSSETQYF

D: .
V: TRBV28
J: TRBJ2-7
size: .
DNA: TGTGCCAGCAGTTTAGGGCAGGCCTCCTACGAGCAGTACTTC
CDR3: CASSLGQASYEQYF

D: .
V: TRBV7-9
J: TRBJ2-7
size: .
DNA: TGTGCCAGCAGCTCCCCCGGGACTTATACCTACGAGCAGTACTTC
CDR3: CASSSPGTYTYEQYF

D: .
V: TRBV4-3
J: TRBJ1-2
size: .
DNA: TGCGCCAGCAGCCAAGATCAGGGGTATGGCTACACCTTC
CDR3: CASSQDQGYGYTF

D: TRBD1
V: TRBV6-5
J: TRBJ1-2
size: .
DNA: TGTGCCAGCAGTATATACAGGGGGCCTAACTATGGCTACACCTTC
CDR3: CASSIYRGPNYGYTF

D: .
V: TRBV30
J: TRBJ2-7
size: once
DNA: TGTGCCTGGAATTCAGGGTCGAAGTACGAGCAGTACTTC
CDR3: CAWNSGSKYEQYF

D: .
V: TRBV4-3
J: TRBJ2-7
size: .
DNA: TGCGCCAGCAGCCAAGGTATTCCGGGAGCTACCTCCTACGAGCAGTACTTC
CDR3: CASSQGIPGATSYEQYF

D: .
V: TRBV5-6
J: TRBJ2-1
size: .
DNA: TGTGCCAGCAGCTCCGCGACTAGGGGGCAGTTCTTC
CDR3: CASSSATRGQFF

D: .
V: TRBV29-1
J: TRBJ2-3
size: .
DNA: TGCAGCGTTGACGCTAGCGGCACAGATACGCAGTATTTT
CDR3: CSVDASGTDTQYF

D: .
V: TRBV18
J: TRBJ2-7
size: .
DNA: TGTGCCAGCTGGAGGGGGCCAGGGTTCGAGGAGCAGTACTTC
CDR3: CASWRGPGFEEQYF

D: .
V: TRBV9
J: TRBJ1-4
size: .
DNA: TGTGCCAGCAGCGGGACAGCAACTAATGAAAAACTGTTTTTT
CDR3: CASSGTATNEKLFF

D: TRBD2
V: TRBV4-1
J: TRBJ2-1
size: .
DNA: TGCGCCAGCAGTTGGGGGGAGGGGTTCGATGAGCAGTTCTTC
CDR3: CASSWGEGFDEQFF

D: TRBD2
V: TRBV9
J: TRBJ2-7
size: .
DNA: TGTGCCAGCAGCGGAGGACTAGCGGAGTCATACGAGCAGTACTTC
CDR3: CASSGGLAESYEQYF

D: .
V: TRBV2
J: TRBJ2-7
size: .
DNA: TGTGCCAGCAGTGCGGGGTACGAGCAGTACTTC
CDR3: CASSAGYEQYF

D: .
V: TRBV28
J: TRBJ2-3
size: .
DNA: TGTGCCAGCAGTGGAGCGGCTAGCACAGATACGCAGTATTTT
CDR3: CASSGAASTDTQYF

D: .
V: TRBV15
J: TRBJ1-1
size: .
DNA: TGTGCCACCAGCAGAGGTGAACCGCGCACTGAAGCTTTCTTT
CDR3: CATSRGEPRTEAFF

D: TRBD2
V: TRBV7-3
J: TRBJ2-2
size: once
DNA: TGTGCCAGCAGCTTAACTGCGGGAGACGTCACCGGGGAGCTGTTTTTT
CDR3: CASSLTAGDVTGELFF

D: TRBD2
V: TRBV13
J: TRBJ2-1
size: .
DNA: TGTGCCAGCAGTTTACCGGGACTAGCGGGAGTTAATGAGCAGTTCTTC
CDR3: CASSLPGLAGVNEQFF

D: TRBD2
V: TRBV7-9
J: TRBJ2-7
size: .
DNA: TGTGCCAGCAGCCCATGGGGAGCGGGAGACAACGAGCAGTACTTC
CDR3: CASSPWGAGDNEQYF

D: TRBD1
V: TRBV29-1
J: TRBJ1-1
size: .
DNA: TGCAGCGCAATAGACAGGGTAGTAACTGAAGCTTTCTTT
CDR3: CSAIDRVVTEAFF

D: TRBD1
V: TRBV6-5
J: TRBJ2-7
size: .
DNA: TGTGCCAGCAGTTACTCCGGGACAGGATACGAGCAGTACTTC
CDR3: CASSYSGTGYEQYF

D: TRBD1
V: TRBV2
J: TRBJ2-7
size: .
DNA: TGTGCCAGCAGCGTCCACCGGGACAGTGTTCCAAAGGACGAGCAGTACTTC
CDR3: CASSVHRDSVPKDEQYF

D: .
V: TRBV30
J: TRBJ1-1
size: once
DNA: TGTGCCTGGAGTAAAGGGGGCACTGAAGCTTTCTTT
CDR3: CAWSKGGTEAFF

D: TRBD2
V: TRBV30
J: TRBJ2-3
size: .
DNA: TGTGCCTGGAGTCCCGGGGCGGGAGTTAAGTATTTT
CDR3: CAWSPGAGVKYF

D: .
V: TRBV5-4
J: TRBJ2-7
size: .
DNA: TGTGCCAGCAGCTTCTCCCAGGGTTACGAGCAGTACTTC
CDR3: CASSFSQGYEQYF

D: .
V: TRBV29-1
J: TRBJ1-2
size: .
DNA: TGCAGCGTTGCCGGGACAACGGCTCCCTATGGCTACACCTTC
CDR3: CSVAGTTAPYGYTF

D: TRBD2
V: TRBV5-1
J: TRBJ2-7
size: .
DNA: TGCGCCAGCAGCTTGGATACGGGAGGAACCTACGAGCAGTACTTC
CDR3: CASSLDTGGTYEQYF